Each of the 31 T cell receptor beta chains below was sequenced from the same sample in a study of T cells in Graves' hyperthyroidism and ophthalmopathy. There were TCR beta CDR3 regions amplified from RNA transcripts. HTBI primers were the set used in a first-round RT-PCR of the TCR CDR3. TCRdb ran MiXCR on the multiplex PCR reads and lists one entry per CDR3 protein. The sample has over 700,000 distinct CDR3 sequences, around 38% seen once; the top ten hold 8% to 9%. The sample comprised blood. Receptors were obtained from a man younger than 35 with Graves' hyperthyroidism.

This clonotype came up many times. The chain joins TRBV10-3 to TRBJ1-1; D may be TRBD1 (5 bases). V was cut by 2 bases and J by 11 bases, with 9 bases left in between. CDR1 ENHRY and CDR2 SYGVKD come from the germline V gene. CDR3 length: 11 residues. This chain's CDR3 is CAISEGDGAFF. CDR3 bases: TGTGCCATCAGTGAGGGGGACGGGGCTTTCTTT.

The CDR3 region is CATSDFKGNLHF. The CDR3 DNA follows: TGTGCCACCAGTGATTTCAAGGGGAATCTGCATTTT. V gene TRBV24-1 combines with J gene TRBJ1-5, with D perhaps TRBD1 (5 bases). This CDR3 contains 12 residues. Trimming took 1 base from V and 15 from J, leaving 12 bases between them. In germline, CDR1 is KGHDR, CDR2 SFDVKD.

This chain joins TRBV10-3 and TRBJ1-5; a weak D match, TRBD1 (6 bases). Trimming removed 10 bases at V and 5 bases at J, with 18 bases between. The CDR3 consists of 14 residues. Germline CDR1 is ENHRY and CDR2 is SYGVKD. The CDR3 region has the DNA TGTGCCAGCACCCCTGAGGGGGTACATCAGCCCCAGCATTTT. Amino acids: CASTPEGVHQPQHF.

This clonotype was seen repeatedly, ten times or more. V usage is TRBV7-9 and J usage is TRBJ1-2; the match to TRBD1 covers 8 bases. Germline CDR1 SEHNR, CDR2 FQNEAQ (reference sequence). The ends lost 4 bases at V and 2 bases at J; junction bases unmatched: 3. The CDR3 spans 14 residues. CDR3 protein: CASSSPGGNYGYTF. Written as DNA, the CDR3 is TGTGCCAGCAGCTCCCCAGGGGGCAACTATGGCTACACCTTC. Looking up the rest from reference TRBV7-9 and TRBJ1-2 gives the full variable domain: DTGVSQNPRHKITKRGQNVTFRCDPISEHNRLYWYRQTLGQGPEFLTYFQNEAQLEKSRLLSDRFSAERPKGSFSTLEIQRTEQGDSAMYLCASSSPGGNYGYTFGSGTRLTVV.

In its sample, this clonotype was seen many times. The V gene is TRBV19, the J gene TRBJ1-5; D remains unclear. V shed 2 bases and J shed 5 bases, with 7 bases lying between them. Germline V gene lookup returns CDR1 LNHDA and CDR2 SQIVND (reference sequence). The CDR3 has 13 residues. The CDR3 sequence is CASSIYSHQPQHF. The CDR3 DNA reads as TGTGCCAGTAGTATATATAGTCATCAGCCCCAGCATTTT.

This clonotype was detected a few times. The V gene is TRBV7-2, the J gene TRBJ2-7; 11 positions match TRBD1. Per the germline V gene, CDR1 is SGHTA and CDR2 is FQGNSA. The V segment lost 7 bases and the J segment 4 bases; nucleotides outside the gene matches: 9. The CDR3 sequence is 15 residues long. The CDR3 loop reads CASNLPGQGVYEQYF. The DNA of the CDR3 is TGTGCCAGCAATCTTCCGGGACAGGGGGTATACGAGCAGTACTTC.

In nucleotides, the CDR3 is TGCAGCGCCTCTCGACAGGGACGGGATACGCAGTATTTT. Translating gives CSASRQGRDTQYF. The J gene is TRBJ2-3, the V gene TRBV29-1; 7 nucleotides agree with TRBD1. The germline V gene encodes CDR1 SQVTM and CDR2 ANQGSEA. CDR3 length: 13 amino acids. With 7 bases clipped from V and 6 bases from J, the junction kept 10 bases outside the gene matches.

To note about this clonotype: An end of the junction differs from the germline gene, which may be a read error. The chain couples TRBV7-9 to TRBJ2-7; D gene unclear. The CDR3 spans 11 residues. CDR1 SEHNR and CDR2 FQNEAQ come from the germline V gene (reference sequence). The CDR3 nucleotides are TGTGCCAGCAGCTTAAACAGCGAGAACTTCTTC. Translation: CASSLNSENFF.

A few counts support this clonotype. The rearrangement uses TRBV4-1 and TRBJ1-5; D is unresolved. CDR3 length: 15 amino acids. V dropped 0 bases and J dropped 3 bases, with 9 bases sitting between them. From germline, CDR1 is MGHRA and CDR2 YSYEKL. The CDR3 loop reads CASSQEAGFNQPQHF. CDR3 DNA sequence: TGCGCCAGCAGCCAAGAGGCAGGATTCAATCAGCCCCAGCATTTT.

This clonotype was observed many times. The genes are TRBV7-2 and TRBJ1-3; possibly TRBD1 for D (5 bases). V lost 4 bases, J lost 0 bases, and 13 bases lay in between. The CDR3 totals 16 residues. Germline V gene sequence: CDR1 SGHTA, CDR2 FQGNSA. The CDR3 DNA reads as TGTGCCAGCAGCTCGGGGCACCAATTCTCTGGAAACACCATATATTTT. It specifies CASSSGHQFSGNTIYF.

CDR3 in DNA: TGCGCCAGCAGCCCCCAGACAGGAAGATTCGGGGAGCTGTTTTTT. This codes for CASSPQTGRFGELFF. V gene TRBV4-3 combines with J gene TRBJ2-2; D might be TRBD1 (6 bases). This CDR3 spans 15 amino acids. Germline V CDR1 and CDR2: LGHNA, YSLEER. V lost 4 bases to trimming and J lost 7 bases, with 16 bases between them.

The chain is built from TRBV29-1 and TRBJ2-3, with D perhaps TRBD2 (6 bases). The CDR3 totals 12 residues. Germline V gene sequence: CDR1 SQVTM, CDR2 ANQGSEA. The V end was cut by 7 bases, the J end by 5 bases, with 13 bases between. The CDR3 region is CSAHSGGDTQYF. CDR3 coding DNA: TGCAGCGCCCACTCCGGGGGAGATACGCAGTATTTT.

The chain couples TRBV7-2 to TRBJ1-6, with unresolved D. The CDR3 has 14 residues. The germline gives CDR1 SGHTA, CDR2 FQGNSA. V shed 3 bases and J shed 9 bases, with 12 bases lying between them. In nucleotides, the CDR3 is TGTGCCAGCAGCTTGGACTTTAAACTTTCACCCCTCCACTTT. Translated, it gives CASSLDFKLSPLHF.

The sample holds a few counts of this clonotype. The chain uses TRBV12-3 or TRBV12-4 and TRBJ2-2; TRBD1 agrees at 7 bases. The CDR3 is 15 residues long. J lost 6 bases, V lost 4 bases, and 8 bases had no gene match. In DNA form, the CDR3 reads TGTGCCAGCAGTTACGACAGGGTCCGTGCCGGGGAGCTGTTTTTT. It translates to CASSYDRVRAGELFF.

This clonotype was detected once. The chain has TRBV7-8 and TRBJ1-1; perhaps TRBD1 as D (5 bases). Per the germline V gene, CDR1 is SGHVS and CDR2 is FQNEAQ. V lost 0 bases to trimming and J lost 10 bases, with 21 bases between them. The CDR3 sequence is 16 residues long. The CDR3, as DNA: TGTGCCAGCAGCTTAGCCGTTTGGCTACGGGGGGAGGGAGCTTTCTTT. Amino acid sequence: CASSLAVWLRGEGAFF.

The chain is built from TRBV2 and TRBJ2-6; D is tentatively TRBD1 or TRBD2 (5 bases each). CDR1 is SNHLY, CDR2 FYNNEI, per germline. The CDR3 has 19 amino acids. The germline V and J ends were trimmed by 6 bases and 7 bases, with 28 bases remaining between them. The CDR3 coding sequence is TGTGCCAGCAGCTCCTCTACCGGGACGGTGAGGTTAGAAGCCAACGTCCTGACTTTC. The encoded protein is CASSSSTGTVRLEANVLTF.

This clonotype has more than one count but fewer than ten. This likely came from a read error, as a far larger clone is one base away. This chain uses TRBV29-1 with TRBJ1-2; D ambiguous. Trimming cost V 1 base and J 7 bases, with 7 bases left between them. In germline, CDR1 is SQVTM, CDR2 ANQGSEA. CDR3 size: 11 residues. DNA of the CDR3: TGCAGCGTTGAAGGGGGTTCTGGCTACACCTTC. Its translation is CSVEGGSGYTF. The variable domain in full, with the rest retrieved from reference TRBV29-1 and TRBJ1-2, is SAVISQKPSRDICQRGTSLTIQCQVDSQVTMMFWYRQQPGQSLTLIATANQGSEATYESGFVIDKFPISRPNLTFSTLTVSNMSPEDSSIYLCSVEGGSGYTFGSGTRLTVV.

This clonotype was recorded at least ten times. The genes are TRBV7-2 and TRBJ1-5, with TRBD1 identical over 8 bases. With 5 bases clipped from V and 2 bases from J, the junction kept 11 bases outside the gene matches. The CDR3 runs to 17 residues. From germline, CDR1 is SGHTA and CDR2 FQGNSA. The CDR3 is CASSGAGGAGGNQPQHF. The CDR3 nucleotides are TGTGCCAGCAGCGGGGCAGGGGGCGCCGGCGGCAATCAGCCCCAGCATTTT.

The V and J genes are TRBV15 and TRBJ2-3; D is undetermined. The CDR3 is 15 amino acids. CDR1 is LNHNV and CDR2 is YYDKDF in the germline V gene (reference sequence). Trimming removed 1 base at V and 1 base at J, with 9 bases between. The CDR3 is CATSRGREGTDTQYF. CDR3 sequence (DNA): TGTGCCACCAGCAGAGGTCGAGAGGGCACAGATACGCAGTATTTT. The complete variable domain, with remaining parts taken from reference TRBV15 and TRBJ2-3, reads DAMVIQNPRYQVTQFGKPVTLSCSQTLNHNVMYWYQQKSSQAPKLLFHYYDKDFNNEADTPDNFQSRRPNTSFCFLDIRSPGLGDTAMYLCATSRGREGTDTQYFGPGTRLTVL.

The chain employs TRBV7-9 and TRBJ1-1; D uncertain. The CDR3 has 15 amino acids. The V and J ends lost 2 bases and 1 base respectively, with 11 bases between them. Germline CDR1 is SEHNR and CDR2 is FQNEAQ (reference sequence). The CDR3 sequence is CASSLNWGENTEAFF. CDR3 in DNA: TGTGCCAGCAGCTTAAATTGGGGAGAGAACACTGAAGCTTTCTTT. The full variable domain, completed using reference TRBV7-9 and TRBJ1-1, is DTGVSQNPRHKITKRGQNVTFRCDPISEHNRLYWYRQTLGQGPEFLTYFQNEAQLEKSRLLSDRFSAERPKGSFSTLEIQRTEQGDSAMYLCASSLNWGENTEAFFGQGTRLTVV.

The genes are TRBV7-9 and TRBJ2-7; 7 bases are a match to TRBD1. Looked up from germline, CDR1 is SEHNR and CDR2 is FQNEAQ (reference sequence). The CDR3 runs 14 residues. The J segment lost 0 bases and the V segment lost 6 bases, leaving 5 bases of the junction unmatched. CDR3 region: CASRRRDSSYEQYF. The CDR3 region has the DNA TGTGCCAGCAGACGCCGGGACAGCTCCTACGAGCAGTACTTC.

This clonotype was seen repeatedly, ten times or more. This rearrangement joins TRBV7-2 to TRBJ2-7, with TRBD1 matching over 8 bases. The V and J ends lost 4 bases and 1 base, in that order; junction bases with no gene match: 6. Per the germline V gene, CDR1 is SGHTA and CDR2 is FQGNSA. The CDR3 spans 15 residues. Here the CDR3 DNA reads TGTGCCAGCAGCTGGGGACAGGCTTGGTCCTACGAGCAGTACTTC. Translating it yields CASSWGQAWSYEQYF.

This clonotype was observed at least ten times. The chain carries TRBV2 and TRBJ1-1; D remains ambiguous. Germline V gene data show CDR1 as SNHLY and CDR2 as FYNNEI. Trimming took off 4 bases at V and 10 bases at J, with 13 bases between the two ends. This CDR3 has 12 residues. CDR3 DNA sequence: TGTGCCAGCAGTGGGCGGACTCCTGTAGCTTTCTTT. As protein: CASSGRTPVAFF.

This clonotype came up a few times. An end of the junction differs from the germline gene, which may be a read error. The chain joins TRBV7-2 to TRBJ2-7, with D perhaps matching TRBD1 (5 bases). Germline V gene lookup returns CDR1 SGHTA and CDR2 FQGNSA. The CDR3 runs 16 residues. CDR3 nucleotides: TGCGCCAGCAGCCAAGATTCAGGGATAACGTCTCGCGAGCAGTACTTC. Protein sequence: CASSQDSGITSREQYF. The whole variable domain, filled in from reference TRBV7-2 and TRBJ2-7, reads GAGVSQSPSNKVTEKGKDVELRCDPISGHTALYWYRQSLGQGLEFLIYFQGNSAPDKSGLPSDRFSAERTGGSVSTLTIQRTQQEDSAVYLCASSQDSGITSREQYFGPGTRLTVT.

The sample holds a few counts of this clonotype. A much bigger clone sits one base away, suggesting this may be a read error. The chain joins TRBV7-9 to TRBJ1-1; D is ambiguous. Trimming cost V 1 base and J 3 bases, with 6 bases left between them. The germline V gene encodes CDR1 SEHNR and CDR2 FQNEAQ (reference sequence). The CDR3 sequence is 13 residues long. The CDR3 bases are TGTGCCAGCAGCTTAGAACAGTACACTGAAGCTTTCTTT. Translating it yields CASSLEQYTEAFF.

The chain has TRBV12-3 or TRBV12-4 and TRBJ1-3; a possible D gene is TRBD1 (5 bases). The V and J ends lost 5 bases and 0 bases respectively, with 14 bases between them. CDR3 size: 16 residues. CDR3 amino acids: CASSRNRDRSGNTIYF. In DNA, the CDR3 is TGTGCCAGCAGTCGAAACCGGGACCGCTCTGGAAACACCATATATTTT.

The gene calls are TRBV5-1 and TRBJ1-1; D not resolved. V lost 4 bases, J lost 4 bases, and 11 bases lay in between. The CDR3 extends over 13 amino acids. The germline gives CDR1 SGHRS, CDR2 YFSETQ. The CDR3 DNA follows: TGCGCCAGCAGCCAAGAACTAGTCACTGAAGCTTTCTTT. Its translation is CASSQELVTEAFF.

The V call is TRBV12-3 or TRBV12-4, the J call TRBJ1-1; D call uncertain. V was clipped by 2 bases and J by 0 bases, with 16 bases between them. The CDR3 totals 17 residues. CDR3 protein: CASSLSSSVIMNTEAFF. In nucleotides, the CDR3 is TGTGCCAGCAGTTTATCATCCAGCGTGATAATGAACACTGAAGCTTTCTTT.

This clonotype has a count of ten or more. The V call is TRBV29-1, the J call TRBJ2-2; D is possibly TRBD2 (6 bases). CDR1 is SQVTM and CDR2 is ANQGSEA in the germline V gene. Trimming took off 7 bases at V and 5 bases at J, with 8 bases between the two ends. CDR3 length: 11 amino acids. The CDR3 spells CSGRETGELFF. Here the CDR3 DNA reads TGCAGCGGACGGGAGACCGGGGAGCTGTTTTTT.

The chain combines TRBV15 with TRBJ2-7; possible D gene TRBD1, 5 bases. The V and J ends lost 0 bases and 6 bases respectively, with 9 bases between them. Looked up from germline, CDR1 is LNHNV and CDR2 is YYDKDF (reference sequence). The CDR3 is 13 amino acids. CDR3 loop: CATSRDFGAEQYF. The CDR3 nucleotides are TGTGCCACCAGCAGAGATTTTGGGGCCGAGCAGTACTTC.

The rearrangement links TRBV2 to TRBJ1-5; D possibly corresponds to TRBD1 (6 bases). V lost 3 bases and J lost 7, with 13 bases in between. The CDR3 runs 14 residues. Germline V gene sequence: CDR1 SNHLY, CDR2 FYNNEI. The CDR3 DNA reads TGTGCCAGCAGTGAGTTGGGGGCCGAACAGCCCCAGCATTTT. Translated: CASSELGAEQPQHF.